This TCR beta chain derives from a study of T cell responses to AZD1222 COVID-19 vaccine. Looking at the study overall: Second-dose groups at about 4 or about 12 weeks were pooled. Findings and limits, study-wide: Repertoire sampling occurred only after the peak T cell response. It should be noted that donors were predominantly white British and more often female, and clonal diversity was possibly underestimated.

As concerns this clone: Its antigen is not identified.

V shed 1 base and J shed 4 bases, with 13 bases lying between them. The germline gives CDR1 SGHVS, CDR2 FNYEAQ. The CDR3 has 15 residues. Generated by immunoSEQ multiplex PCR, the TCRdb table keeps only in-frame clones and is missing some. The sample records some 170,000 clones, over 85% being singletons. The sample in question was peripheral blood, obtained on day 0 of AZD1222 vaccination. The rearrangement links TRBV7-6 to TRBJ1-2, with D unresolved. This receptor was obtained from an adult in good health. This CDR3 is CASSLEAGKSYGYTF. As DNA, the CDR3 is TGTGCCAGCAGCTTAGAAGCAGGCAAGAGCTATGGCTACACCTTC.